This T cell receptor beta chain stems from a study of blood T cell repertoires in COVID-19. Across the study: Samples came from the United States, Italy and Spain, spanning acute and convalescent COVID-19. PBMCs, B-cell-depleted T cells, or T cells were the source of the cDNA or gDNA that made up the material.

Trimming removed 6 bases at V and 6 bases at J, with 4 bases between. Germline lookup yields CDR1 SGDLS and CDR2 YYNGEE. The length of the CDR3 is 10 residues. This clone was detected once. In the authors' methods: Amplification of reference gene primers was used by the study to estimate nucleated cell counts. Libraries were prepared by immunoSEQ multiplex PCR; TCRdb keeps only in-frame clonotypes and omits some of them. V, J and clone size are taken as reported in that table, and D and trimming were inferred from the DNA itself. This table has about 200,000 clones, about nine tenths appearing once. The J gene is TRBJ2-1, the V gene TRBV9; D is undetermined. The sequencing sample was made of peripheral blood. This clonotype was sampled from a man younger than 35 with active or convalescent COVID-19. The CDR3 here is CASTGNEQFF. In DNA, the CDR3 is TGTGCCAGCACCGGCAATGAGCAGTTCTTC.